These 10 T cell receptor beta chains originate from one sample sequenced in a study of persistence of HIV-infected CD4 T cells. Their specific antigens are unknown. This was the immunoSEQ version 4 assay in survey mode. The table came from immunoSEQ multiplex PCR; TCRdb's copy has only in-frame clones and leaves some out. The table lists 15,000 to 20,000 clones, less than 70% of them singletons. Stimulation used approximately 10 ug/mL lysate from CMV-infected fibroblasts. Responding CD4+ T cells were sorted by upregulation of both CD40 ligand and CD69. The sample in question was CD4+ T cells sorted from PBMCs after roughly 18-hour stimulation, obtained from a patient who received antiretroviral therapy. All receptors derive from an adult woman with HIV who was CMV-seropositive.

Points on this clone: At one end, the junction sequence differs from germline, possibly due to a read error. The chain has TRBV7-7 and TRBJ2-3; 11 bases fit TRBD2. The germline gives CDR1 SSHAT, CDR2 FNYEAQ (reference sequence). This CDR3 spans 16 amino acids. The CDR3 spells CASSRTSGGPGDTQYF. CDR3 nucleotide sequence: TGTGCTAGCAGCCGTACTAGCGGGGGACCTGGAGATACGCAGTATTTT.

The chain links TRBV6-5 to TRBJ2-7; 9 nucleotides line up with TRBD1. This CDR3 is 15 amino acids long. Germline assignment: CDR1 MNHEY and CDR2 SVGAGI. V lost 6 bases to trimming and J lost 5 bases; unmatched junction nucleotides: 11. The CDR3 DNA sequence: TGTGCCAGCAGAGGGGCCGGGACAGGGATCCACGAGCAGTACTTC. Encoded protein: CASRGAGTGIHEQYF.

The gene calls are TRBV11-3 and TRBJ2-2, with a possible D match to TRBD1 (6 bases). In germline, CDR1 is SGHNT, CDR2 YENEEA. This CDR3 contains 15 residues. V lost 0 bases and J 4 bases, leaving 9 bases between the germline ends. The CDR3 protein is CASSLDRGVTGELFF. The CDR3 DNA reads TGTGCCAGCAGCTTAGACAGGGGAGTCACCGGGGAGCTGTTTTTT.

The rearrangement links TRBV7-2 to TRBJ1-5; D not certain. CDR3 length equals 15 residues. The V end lost 6 bases, the J end lost 1 base, and 13 bases lay between the germline ends. Germline CDR1 is SGHTA and CDR2 is FQGNSA. CDR3 in DNA: TGTGCCAGCAGTCCTCCCGGACTAAGCAATCAGCCCCAGCATTTT. Translated: CASSPPGLSNQPQHF.

The chain's CDR3 is CASSLGTANTEAFF. In DNA, the CDR3 is TGCGCCAGCAGCTTGGGGACAGCAAACACTGAAGCTTTCTTT. V and J are TRBV5-1 and TRBJ1-1; possible D gene TRBD1, 6 bases. The V end lost 0 bases, the J end lost 2 bases, and 8 bases lay between the germline ends. Germline loops: CDR1 SGHRS, CDR2 YFSETQ. The CDR3 covers 14 residues.

CDR3 bases: TGTGCTAGTGGTTTGTCTCATGGCCAGCCCCAGCATTTT. Amino acids: CASGLSHGQPQHF. This sequence joins TRBV12-5 and TRBJ1-5; D ambiguous. Looked up from germline, CDR1 is LGHNT and CDR2 is FRNRAP. The V end lost 2 bases, the J end lost 7 bases, and 9 bases lay between the germline ends. The CDR3 has 13 residues.

V gene TRBV25-1 combines with J gene TRBJ1-3, with TRBD1 as a possible D gene (6 bases). CDR3 length: 18 amino acids. V was clipped by 1 base and J by 0 bases, with 16 bases between them. CDR1 is MGHDK, CDR2 SYGVNS, per germline. The CDR3 reads CASSESDSILNSGNTIYF. The CDR3 coding sequence is TGTGCCAGCAGTGAATCGGACAGCATCCTTAACTCTGGAAACACCATATATTTT.

The V gene is TRBV5-1, the J gene TRBJ2-3, with 8 positions matching TRBD1. Germline V lookup: CDR1 SGHRS, CDR2 YFSETQ. Trimming cost V 4 bases and J 0 bases; bases outside gene matches: 7. The CDR3 consists of 16 residues. The CDR3 sequence: CASSPPGTGSTDTQYF. The CDR3 DNA reads as TGCGCCAGCAGCCCTCCTGGGACAGGCAGCACAGATACGCAGTATTTT.

The chain has TRBV7-9 and TRBJ2-7; TRBD1 might be the D (6 bases). This CDR3 has 12 amino acids. CDR1 and CDR2 (germline): SEHNR, FQNEAQ (reference sequence). V lost 1 base and J 5 bases, leaving 6 bases between the germline ends. The CDR3 reads CASSLEGDEQYV. The CDR3 DNA reads as TGTGCCAGCAGCTTAGAGGGGGACGAGCAGTACGTC.

This clone showed up just a few times. The CDR3 here is CASSQFAGGNQPQHF. Here the CDR3 DNA reads TGTGCCAGCAGCCAATTCGCAGGGGGCAATCAGCCCCAGCATTTT. V usage is TRBV4-2 and J usage is TRBJ1-5; perhaps TRBD1 as D (6 bases). CDR3 length: 15 amino acids. Germline V gene sequence: CDR1 LGHNA, CDR2 YNFKEQ. The V and J ends lost 2 bases and 2 bases respectively, with 10 bases between them.